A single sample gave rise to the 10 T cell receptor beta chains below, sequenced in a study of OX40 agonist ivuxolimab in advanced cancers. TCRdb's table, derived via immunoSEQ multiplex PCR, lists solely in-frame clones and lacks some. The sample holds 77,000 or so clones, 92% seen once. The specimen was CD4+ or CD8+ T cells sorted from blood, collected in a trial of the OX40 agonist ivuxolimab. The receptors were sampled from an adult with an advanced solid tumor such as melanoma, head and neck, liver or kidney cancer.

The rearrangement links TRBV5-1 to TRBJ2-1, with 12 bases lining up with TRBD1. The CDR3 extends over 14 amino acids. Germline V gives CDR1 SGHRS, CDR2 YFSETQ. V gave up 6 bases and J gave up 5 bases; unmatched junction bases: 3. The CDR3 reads CASTGTGGHNEQFF. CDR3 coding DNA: TGCGCCAGCACTGGGACAGGGGGCCACAATGAGCAGTTCTTC.

CDR3 in DNA: TGTGCCATCAGTGATGACAGGACGAGGGAGCCCCAGCATTTT. Translation gives CAISDDRTREPQHF. J is TRBJ1-5 and V is TRBV10-3; maybe TRBD1 (6 bases). CDR3 length: 14 amino acids. Trimming took off 3 bases at V and 8 bases at J, with 14 bases between the two ends. The germline V gene encodes CDR1 ENHRY and CDR2 SYGVKD.

The CDR3 protein is CASSSDLRQARNFTDTQYF. CDR3 DNA sequence: TGTGCCAGCAGCAGTGACTTGCGACAAGCGCGGAATTTCACAGATACGCAGTATTTT. The V and J genes are TRBV5-4 and TRBJ2-3; unclear D gene. The CDR3 contains 19 residues. V was shortened by 4 bases and J by 2 bases, with 26 bases between the two germline ends. Germline CDR1 is SGHNT and CDR2 is YYREEE (reference sequence).

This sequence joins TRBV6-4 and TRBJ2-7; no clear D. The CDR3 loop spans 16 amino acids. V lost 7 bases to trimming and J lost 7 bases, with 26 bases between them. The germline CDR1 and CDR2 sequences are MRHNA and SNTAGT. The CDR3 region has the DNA TGTGCCAGCATCTTAAGCTCCGTACCCTACCCCCTGGAGCAGTACTTC. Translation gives CASILSSVPYPLEQYF.

The CDR3 is CASSIGNTINSGANVLTF. The CDR3 DNA is TGTGCCAGTAGTATTGGGAACACAATAAACTCTGGGGCCAACGTCCTGACTTTC. This chain joins TRBV19 and TRBJ2-6, with no clear D. From germline, CDR1 is LNHDA and CDR2 SQIVND (reference sequence). Trimming took off 3 bases at V and 0 bases at J, with 15 bases between the two ends. CDR3 length: 18 amino acids.

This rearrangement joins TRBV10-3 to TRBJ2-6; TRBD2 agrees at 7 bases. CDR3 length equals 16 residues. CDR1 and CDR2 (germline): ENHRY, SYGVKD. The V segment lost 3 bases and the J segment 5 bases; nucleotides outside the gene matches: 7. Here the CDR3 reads CAISDFLGGRANVLTF. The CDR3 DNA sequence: TGTGCCATCAGTGACTTCCTGGGGGGGAGGGCCAACGTCCTGACTTTC.

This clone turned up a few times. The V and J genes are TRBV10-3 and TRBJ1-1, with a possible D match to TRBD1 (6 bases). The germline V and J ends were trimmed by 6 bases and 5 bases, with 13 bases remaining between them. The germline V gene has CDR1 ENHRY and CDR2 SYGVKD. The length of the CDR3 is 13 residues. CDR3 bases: TGTGCCATCAGGGTACTACAGGGTACTGAAGCTTTCTTT. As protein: CAIRVLQGTEAFF.

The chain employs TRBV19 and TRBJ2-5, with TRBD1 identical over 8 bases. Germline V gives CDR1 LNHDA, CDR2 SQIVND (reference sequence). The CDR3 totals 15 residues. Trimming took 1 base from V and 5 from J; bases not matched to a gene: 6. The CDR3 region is CASSIGQGAGETQYF. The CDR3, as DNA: TGTGCCAGTAGTATAGGTCAGGGGGCAGGCGAGACCCAGTACTTC. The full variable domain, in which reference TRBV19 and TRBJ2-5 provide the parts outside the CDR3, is DGGITQSPKYLFRKEGQNVTLSCEQNLNHDAMYWYRQDPGQGLRLIYYSQIVNDFQKGDIAEGYSVSREKKESFPLTVTSAQKNPTAFYLCASSIGQGAGETQYFGPGTRLLVL.

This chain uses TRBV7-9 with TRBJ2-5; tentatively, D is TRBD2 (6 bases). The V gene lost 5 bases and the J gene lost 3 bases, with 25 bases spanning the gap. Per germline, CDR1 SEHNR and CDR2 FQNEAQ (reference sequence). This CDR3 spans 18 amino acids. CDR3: CASSPPTAGGTREETQYF. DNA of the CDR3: TGTGCCAGCAGCCCCCCCACAGCGGGCGGTACTCGAGAAGAGACCCAGTACTTC. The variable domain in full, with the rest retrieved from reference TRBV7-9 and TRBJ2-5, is DTGVSQNPRHKITKRGQNVTFRCDPISEHNRLYWYRQTLGQGPEFLTYFQNEAQLEKSRLLSDRFSAERPKGSFSTLEIQRTEQGDSAMYLCASSPPTAGGTREETQYFGPGTRLLVL.

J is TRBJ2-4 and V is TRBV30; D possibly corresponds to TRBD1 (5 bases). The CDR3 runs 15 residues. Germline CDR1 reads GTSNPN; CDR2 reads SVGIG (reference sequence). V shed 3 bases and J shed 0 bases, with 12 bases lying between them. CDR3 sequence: CAWRSRQLAKNIQYF. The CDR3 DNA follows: TGTGCCTGGAGGTCCCGACAGCTAGCCAAAAACATTCAGTACTTC.